This T cell receptor beta chain stems from a study of T cell responses to AZD1222 COVID-19 vaccine. This clone has only a few counts. What it binds is not known. Points from the study as a whole: The span of vaccine-associated CD4 TCRs extended across spike, with dominance at 160-218 and 743-854. Donors, mostly white British, included more females; clonal diversity was possibly underestimated. Receipt of two AZD1222 doses was followed by a rise in Spike-specific TCR breadth and depth. Epitopes outside B.1.351 and B.1.1.7 mutated regions reportedly drew nearly half of spike TCRs.

V was clipped by 3 bases and J by 3 bases; unmatched bases: 13. The CDR3 is made up of 16 amino acids. Germline CDR1 and CDR2: GTSNPN and SVGIG (reference sequence). Clones were read by immunoSEQ multiplex PCR, and TCRdb kept only the in-frame ones, dropping some. The repertoire consists of about 94,000 clones, with 85% occurring once and the leading ten covering roughly 4.3%. This receptor was taken from an adult who received the AZD1222 COVID-19 vaccine. The source was peripheral blood, collected 28 days after the second AZD1222 dose. This chain uses TRBV30 with TRBJ1-1, with TRBD1 matching 7 bases. In nucleotides, the CDR3 is TGTGCCTGGAGCCGGGGTAAGGGTACAGGGGACACTGAAGCTTTCTTT. Encoded protein: CAWSRGKGTGDTEAFF.